These 28 T cell receptor beta chains were sequenced from one sample in a study of spatial heterogeneity in lung cancer. For these receptors, no antigen is known. TCRdb ran MiXCR on the 5' RACE reads and lists one entry per CDR3 protein. The sample lists about 20,000 distinct CDR3 sequences; less than 20% were seen once. Study conclusions and caveats: Counts that tracked tumor mutation counts were those of expanded intratumoral alpha and beta TCRs.

Time point specified: sample taken at primary tumor resection. This specimen consisted of lung tumor tissue, obtained at surgery. These receptor sequences come from a female donor with early-stage non-small cell lung cancer.

Comments on this clonotype: This CDR3 is missing its conserved last phenylalanine or tryptophan, likely due to a read error. The genes are TRBV9 and TRBJ2-5; tentatively, D is TRBD2 (6 bases). Germline V gives CDR1 SGDLS, CDR2 YYNGEE. The CDR3 loop spans 16 amino acids. CDR3 sequence: CASSVEGSGNGENQYL. CDR3 bases: TGTGCCAGCAGCGTAGAGGGTAGCGGAAATGGGGAGAACCAGTACTTA.

This clonotype came up many times. The chain joins TRBV7-2 to TRBJ2-7, with 8 bases identical to TRBD1. V dropped 11 bases and J dropped 3; count of bases not matched to a gene: 9. This CDR3 is 13 amino acids long. Germline V CDR1 and CDR2: SGHTA, FQGNSA. Written as DNA, the CDR3 is TGTGCCGGGTGGGGACAGGCTTGCTACGAGCAGTACTTC. Residues: CAGWGQACYEQYF.

About this clonotype itself: The junction does not match germline at one end; this may be a read error. The rearrangement joins TRBV4-1 to TRBJ2-3; TRBD2 is a possible D gene (6 bases). This CDR3 has 16 residues. Germline lookup yields CDR1 MGHRA and CDR2 YSYEKL. The CDR3: CARSQDRLAFTDTQYF. DNA of the CDR3: TGCGCCAGAAGCCAAGATCGGCTAGCGTTCACAGATACGCAGTATTTT.

The rearrangement links TRBV16 to TRBJ2-7; 11 nucleotides align to TRBD2. CDR3 length equals 13 residues. J lost 7 bases, V lost 4 bases, and 3 bases had no gene match. CDR1 and CDR2 from the germline V gene are KGHSY and FQNENV. This CDR3 reads CASSLGLAAEQYF. CDR3 nucleotides: TGTGCCAGCAGCCTGGGACTAGCGGCTGAGCAGTACTTC.

This clonotype was observed many times. The J gene is TRBJ1-1, the V gene TRBV7-3, with 8 bases fitting TRBD1. Germline lookup yields CDR1 SGHTA and CDR2 FQGTGA. CDR3 length: 14 amino acids. V shed 5 bases, J shed 1 base, and the junction held 3 bases outside the gene matches. The chain's CDR3 is CASSPTGENTEAFF. CDR3 nucleotide sequence: TGTGCCAGCAGCCCGACAGGGGAGAACACTGAAGCTTTCTTT.

By share of the sample, this clonotype is medium-sized (0.01 to 0.1%). The chain couples TRBV27 to TRBJ2-1; D ambiguous. V dropped 2 bases and J dropped 8 bases, with 4 bases sitting between them. CDR1 is MNHEY, CDR2 SMNVEV, per germline (reference sequence). CDR3 size: 11 residues. CDR3 nucleotide sequence: TGTGCCAGCAGTTTAGCGGATGAGCAGTTCTTC. Translating it yields CASSLADEQFF.

This clonotype has a count of ten or more. The V gene is TRBV15, the J gene TRBJ2-1; D may be TRBD2 (6 bases). The V end lost 0 bases, the J end lost 0 bases, and 18 bases lay between the germline ends. The CDR3 length is 19 residues. CDR1 and CDR2 (germline): LNHNV, YYDKDF (reference sequence). CDR3: CATSRDLRDSPSSYNEQFF. The CDR3 DNA reads as TGTGCCACCAGCAGAGACCTGCGGGACTCACCTAGCTCCTACAATGAGCAGTTCTTC.

This clonotype was seen many times. The chain is built from TRBV28 and TRBJ2-3; possible D gene TRBD1, 5 bases. This CDR3 region has 17 residues. Germline CDR1 is MDHEN and CDR2 is SYDVKM. V was clipped by 5 bases and J by 3 bases, with 21 bases between them. The CDR3 nucleotides are TGTGCCAGCAGTCTCCGACAGCGCATGGGGCAGACAGATACGCAGTATTTT. It yields the protein CASSLRQRMGQTDTQYF.

This clonotype was seen at least ten times. This chain connects TRBV6-6 to TRBJ1-4; D perhaps matches TRBD1 (5 bases). The CDR3 is 14 residues long. Germline V CDR1 and CDR2: MNHNY, SVGAGI (reference sequence). V gave up 4 bases and J gave up 6 bases, with 12 bases separating them. DNA for the CDR3: TGTGCCAGCAGTTTAGGGGTGGGTTATGAAAAACTGTTTTTT. This translates into CASSLGVGYEKLFF.

For this clonotype: Possible read error: a much larger clone is one base away. The V gene is TRBV7-9, the J gene TRBJ2-3; 10 nucleotides match TRBD2. Germline assignment: CDR1 SEHNR and CDR2 FQNEAQ (reference sequence). CDR3 length equals 19 residues. The CDR3 sequence is CVSSAPRLAGVRSPDTQYF. The CDR3 coding sequence is TGTGTCAGCAGCGCCCCTCGGCTAGCGGGAGTACGATCCCCAGATACGCAGTATTTT. Using reference TRBV7-9 and TRBJ2-3 for the parts outside the CDR3, the full variable domain is DTGVSQNPRHKITKRGQNVTFRCDPISEHNRLYWYRQTLGQGPEFLTYFQNEAQLEKSRLLSDRFSAERPKGSFSTLEIQRTEQGDSAMYLCVSSAPRLAGVRSPDTQYFGPGTRLTVL.

This clonotype was seen only a few times. The rearrangement joins TRBV6-5 to TRBJ2-5; D is undetermined. The CDR3 totals 15 residues. The germline gives CDR1 MNHEY, CDR2 SVGAGI. V was clipped by 0 bases and J by 4 bases, with 12 bases between them. In DNA form, the CDR3 reads TGTGCCAGCAGTTACTCAATTGGATCGGCAGAGACCCAGTACTTC. It yields the protein CASSYSIGSAETQYF.

The chain couples TRBV20-1 to TRBJ2-1; no clear D. The length of the CDR3 is 14 residues. Trimming took 7 bases from V and 0 from J, leaving 13 bases between them. In germline, CDR1 is DFQATT, CDR2 SNEGSKA (reference sequence). The CDR3 protein is CSEAPPSSYNEQFF. In DNA form, the CDR3 reads TGCAGTGAGGCGCCACCGAGCTCCTACAATGAGCAGTTCTTC.

This clonotype was seen only a few times. The rearrangement links TRBV29-1 to TRBJ2-3, with TRBD2 matching over 14 bases. Germline CDR1 SQVTM, CDR2 ANQGSEA. The CDR3 sequence is 13 residues long. J was trimmed by 4 bases and V by 6 bases; bases with no gene match: 0. The CDR3 DNA reads TGCAGCGTGACTAGCGGGAGGGCAGATACGCAGTATTTT. It codes for CSVTSGRADTQYF.

Judged by abundance, this clonotype is medium-sized. The chain joins TRBV3-1 to TRBJ2-7; D is possibly TRBD1 or TRBD2 (5 bases each). Trimming took 4 bases from V and 2 from J, leaving 18 bases between them. Germline V lookup: CDR1 LGHDT, CDR2 YNNKEL (reference sequence). The CDR3 covers 16 residues. CDR3 coding DNA: TGTGCCAGCAGCCCTCCCCGGGGACGGACCACCTACGAGCAGTACTTC. Its protein product is CASSPPRGRTTYEQYF.

This clonotype has at least ten counts. This chain links TRBV24-1 with TRBJ2-6; no clear D gene. Germline-derived CDR1 and CDR2 are KGHDR and SFDVKD. CDR3 length: 13 amino acids. V was trimmed by 7 bases and J by 1 base, leaving 4 bases between them. DNA of the CDR3: TGTGCCACCAGGGAATCTGGGGCCAACGTCCTGACTTTC. Its protein product is CATRESGANVLTF.

This clonotype was counted ten times or more. This chain uses TRBV11-2 with TRBJ2-7, with D tentatively TRBD2 (6 bases). Per germline, CDR1 SGHAT and CDR2 FQNNGV. CDR3 length: 14 amino acids. V was pared by 5 bases and J by 3 bases, with 14 bases between. The CDR3 bases are TGTGCCAGCAGCCCCCGGGAGCGGCACTACGAGCAGTACTTC. Its translation: CASSPRERHYEQYF.

This clonotype was detected ten times or more. This chain connects TRBV6-4 to TRBJ2-7; D gene unclear. The germline CDR1 and CDR2 sequences are MRHNA and SNTAGT. This CDR3 spans 12 amino acids. V lost 6 bases, J lost 2 bases, and 8 bases lay in between. The CDR3 DNA is TGTGCCAGCAGGGCCGTCGCCTACGAGCAGTACTTC. Protein product: CASRAVAYEQYF.

The CDR3 reads CSARDAYTQYF. The CDR3 nucleotides are TGCAGTGCTAGAGATGCCTATACGCAGTATTTT. The V gene is TRBV20-1, the J gene TRBJ2-3; no clear D. V was clipped by 0 bases and J by 7 bases, with 5 bases between them. Per germline, CDR1 DFQATT and CDR2 SNEGSKA (reference sequence). The CDR3 runs 11 residues.

The V call is TRBV12-3 or TRBV12-4, the J call TRBJ2-7; D remains ambiguous. V was trimmed by 5 bases and J by 0 bases, leaving 17 bases between them. The CDR3 length is 16 residues. The CDR3 loop reads CASSLNLVPPSYEQYF. The CDR3, as DNA: TGTGCCAGCAGTCTGAATCTGGTGCCCCCCTCCTACGAGCAGTACTTC.

This clonotype was seen more than once but under ten times. The gene calls are TRBV24-1 and TRBJ2-2; 10 bases are shared with TRBD1. J lost 4 bases, V lost 6 bases, and 4 bases had no gene match. Germline CDR1 KGHDR, CDR2 SFDVKD. The CDR3 length is 15 residues. The CDR3 here is CATSLGTGVTGELFF. The CDR3 bases are TGTGCCACCAGTCTGGGGACAGGGGTCACCGGGGAGCTGTTTTTT.

In its sample, this clonotype ranks as medium-sized. This chain connects TRBV12-3 or TRBV12-4 to TRBJ1-5; unclear D gene. The CDR3 spans 14 residues. V lost 3 bases, J lost 3 bases, and 9 bases lay in between. This CDR3 reads CASSLGRVNQPQHF. CDR3 sequence (DNA): TGTGCCAGCAGTTTGGGGAGGGTCAATCAGCCCCAGCATTTT.

This clonotype was seen ten or more times. The V call is TRBV2, the J call TRBJ2-3; TRBD1 matches at 7 bases. Germline V CDR1 and CDR2: SNHLY, FYNNEI. V was pared by 7 bases and J by 6 bases, with 4 bases of the junction left unmatched. This CDR3 region has 12 residues. This CDR3 is CASTTGDDTQYF. The CDR3 DNA is TGTGCCAGCACCACAGGGGACGATACGCAGTATTTT.

The chain employs TRBV30 and TRBJ2-7; a weak D match, TRBD1 (6 bases). Deletions cut 4 bases from V and 2 bases from J, with 9 bases between. This CDR3 comprises 12 residues. From germline, CDR1 is GTSNPN and CDR2 SVGIG (reference sequence). The DNA of the CDR3 is TGTGCCTGGACCAGGGGCGCCTACGAGCAGTACTTC. Translating gives CAWTRGAYEQYF. The whole variable domain, remainder taken from reference TRBV30 and TRBJ2-7, is SQTIHQWPATLVQPVGSPLSLECTVEGTSNPNLYWYRQAAGRGLQLLFYSVGIGQISSEVPQNLSASRPQDRQFILSSKKLLLSDSGFYLCAWTRGAYEQYFGPGTRLTVT.

This clonotype was counted a few times. The chain is built from TRBV5-6 and TRBJ2-6; D is undetermined. V lost 2 bases, J lost 0 bases, and 6 bases lay in between. The CDR3 extends over 15 amino acids. Germline V gene lookup returns CDR1 SGHDT and CDR2 YYEEEE. The CDR3 DNA reads as TGTGCCAGCAGCTTTAGGGTCTCTGGGGCCAACGTCCTGACTTTC. Its protein is CASSFRVSGANVLTF.

The gene calls are TRBV15 and TRBJ2-4; TRBD1 aligns across 8 bases. J was trimmed by 8 bases and V by 5 bases; bases with no gene match: 8. Per the germline V gene, CDR1 is LNHNV and CDR2 is YYDKDF (reference sequence). This CDR3 contains 14 residues. In nucleotides, the CDR3 is TGTGCCACCAGCTCCGGACAGGGAGAGGACATTCAGTACTTC. Translated, it gives CATSSGQGEDIQYF.

The genes are TRBV19 and TRBJ2-7; D tentatively fits TRBD1 or TRBD2 (7 bases each). Germline V gene lookup returns CDR1 LNHDA and CDR2 SQIVND (reference sequence). V was pared by 4 bases and J by 4 bases, with 17 bases between. The CDR3 is 15 residues long. The CDR3 region is CASSRQGEAGYEQYF. Here the CDR3 DNA reads TGTGCCAGTAGTAGACAGGGTGAAGCGGGATACGAGCAGTACTTC.

The V gene is TRBV19, the J gene TRBJ2-2, with 12 bases that match TRBD2. The germline V gene encodes CDR1 LNHDA and CDR2 SQIVND (reference sequence). Losses at the gene ends were 5 bases for V and 7 bases for J; bases not matched to a gene: 5. There are 15 residues in the CDR3. The CDR3 DNA reads TGTGCCAGTAGTCCACTAGCGGGAGGATACGGGGAGCTGTTTTTT. Protein product: CASSPLAGGYGELFF.

This clonotype was seen ten or more times. The chain uses TRBV5-1 and TRBJ2-3, with TRBD2 matching 9 bases. This CDR3 is built from 15 residues. The V and J ends lost 4 bases and 0 bases, in that order; junction bases with no gene match: 3. CDR1 SGHRS and CDR2 YFSETQ come from the germline V gene. CDR3 protein: CASSISGGSTDTQYF. DNA of the CDR3: TGCGCCAGCAGCATTAGCGGGGGCAGCACAGATACGCAGTATTTT.